These 18 T cell receptor beta chains were all obtained from the same sample, sequenced in a study of early T cells in non-severe SARS-CoV-2 infection. TCRdb fed the 5' RACE reads into MiXCR, producing one record per CDR3 protein. The sample includes approximately 97,000 distinct CDR3 sequences, roughly 11% seen only once; the top ten take about 4.5%. The sequencing used whole blood, collected at baseline. The receptors derive from an adult who was a healthcare worker with PCR-confirmed SARS-CoV-2 infection or an uninfected control (not recorded which).

V and J are TRBV7-9 and TRBJ1-1; D is perhaps TRBD1 (5 bases). The CDR3 runs 14 residues. From germline, CDR1 is SEHNR and CDR2 FQNEAQ (reference sequence). V was shortened by 5 bases and J by 5 bases, with 15 bases between the two germline ends. This CDR3 is CASSLGRWGTEAFF. The CDR3 bases are TGTGCCAGCAGCCTGGGACGGTGGGGGACTGAAGCTTTCTTT.

V is TRBV6-2 or TRBV6-3 and J is TRBJ2-1; D is ambiguous. Germline loops: CDR1 MNHEY, CDR2 SVGEGT. The CDR3 is 13 amino acids. Trimming shortened V by 6 bases and J by 8 bases, and 14 bases separated the two germline ends. The CDR3 reads CASSPTFSHEQFF. As DNA, the CDR3 is TGTGCCAGCAGCCCGACGTTCAGCCATGAGCAGTTCTTC.

This sequence joins TRBV20-1 and TRBJ1-1, with D uncertain. Trimming shortened V by 1 base and J by 6 bases, and 15 bases separated the two germline ends. The CDR3 is made up of 14 amino acids. Germline V gene sequence: CDR1 DFQATT, CDR2 SNEGSKA (reference sequence). CDR3 coding DNA: TGCAGTGCTAGAGCCCCCCGACGATCATCTGAAGCTTTCTTT. Its protein is CSARAPRRSSEAFF.

Ten or more counts support this clonotype. The chain combines TRBV2 with TRBJ1-4; 8 positions agree with TRBD1. This CDR3 is 15 amino acids long. Germline V CDR1 and CDR2: SNHLY, FYNNEI. J was trimmed by 5 bases and V by 4 bases; bases with no gene match: 6. CDR3 sequence reads: CASSGRQGLNEKLFF. CDR3 nucleotide sequence: TGTGCCAGCAGTGGCCGACAGGGGTTGAATGAAAAACTGTTTTTT.

This clonotype has just a few counts. The chain has TRBV10-3 and TRBJ2-7; TRBD1 might be the D (5 bases). CDR1 ENHRY and CDR2 SYGVKD come from the germline V gene. Trimming took 6 bases from V and 1 from J, leaving 7 bases between them. The CDR3 loop spans 12 amino acids. The CDR3 loop reads CAISDSSYEQYF. The CDR3 DNA follows: TGTGCCATCAGCGACAGTTCCTACGAGCAGTACTTC.

This clonotype was seen a few times. The rearrangement uses TRBV5-1 and TRBJ2-3; TRBD1 matches 8 bases. Germline CDR1 and CDR2: SGHRS and YFSETQ. The V and J ends lost 7 bases and 4 bases, in that order; junction bases with no gene match: 8. The CDR3 is made up of 14 amino acids. This CDR3 is CASGPGGRADTQYF. The CDR3 DNA follows: TGCGCCAGCGGTCCAGGGGGCAGAGCAGATACGCAGTATTTT.

The chain couples TRBV10-3 to TRBJ2-5, with 13 bases identical to TRBD2. There are 16 residues in the CDR3. Losses at the gene ends were 2 bases for V and 0 bases for J; bases not matched to a gene: 0. Germline CDR1 ENHRY, CDR2 SYGVKD. The CDR3 loop reads CAISEGLAGDQETQYF. The CDR3 bases are TGTGCCATCAGTGAGGGACTAGCGGGAGACCAAGAGACCCAGTACTTC.

This clonotype appeared many times. The V gene is TRBV7-8, the J gene TRBJ2-3, with 11 nucleotides matching TRBD2. The CDR3 is 21 amino acids. V lost 5 bases to trimming and J lost 6 bases; unmatched junction nucleotides: 25. From germline, CDR1 is SGHVS and CDR2 FQNEAQ. CDR3 nucleotide sequence: TGTGCCAGCAGCGTCGACAGGATCTTTGGACTAGCGGGCCCGAAGGTCGATACGCAGTATTTT. Protein product: CASSVDRIFGLAGPKVDTQYF.

This clonotype was seen at least ten times. This chain links TRBV5-8 with TRBJ2-7, with D possibly being TRBD1 (5 bases). Germline lookup yields CDR1 SGHTS and CDR2 YDEGEE. The V end lost 3 bases, the J end lost 2 bases, and 21 bases lay between the germline ends. The CDR3 length is 17 residues. CDR3 in DNA: TGTGCCAGCAGCTCGCTTCGGATAGGGGCCGCTGCCTACGAGCAGTACTTC. It specifies CASSSLRIGAAAYEQYF.

This clonotype was observed at least ten times. V is TRBV20-1 and J is TRBJ2-3; possible D gene TRBD2, 6 bases. Deletions cut 1 base from V and 5 bases from J, with 16 bases between. The CDR3 covers 15 residues. The germline CDR1 and CDR2 sequences are DFQATT and SNEGSKA (reference sequence). CDR3 DNA: TGCAGTGCTAGAGGACCGGGACTCCCAATAGATACGCAGTATTTT. Amino acids: CSARGPGLPIDTQYF.

The chain combines TRBV12-3 or TRBV12-4 with TRBJ1-4, with D maybe TRBD1 (5 bases). This CDR3 spans 13 amino acids. V lost 6 bases and J lost 8, with 13 bases in between. The CDR3 region has the DNA TGTGCCAGCAGAGCAGGGACCGAGGAAAAACTGTTTTTT. Its protein is CASRAGTEEKLFF.

There are many counts of this clonotype. This chain connects TRBV5-5 to TRBJ2-1; D not resolved. This CDR3 has 13 amino acids. The V gene's germline CDR1 is SGHKS and CDR2 YYEKEE (reference sequence). V lost 2 bases and J lost 1, with 4 bases in between. Here the CDR3 reads CASSLESYNEQFF. CDR3 DNA: TGTGCCAGCAGCTTAGAATCCTACAATGAGCAGTTCTTC.

The chain is built from TRBV20-1 and TRBJ2-3, with 11 bases fitting TRBD2. V gave up 4 bases and J gave up 7 bases; unmatched junction bases: 13. The CDR3 sequence is 16 residues long. Per germline, CDR1 DFQATT and CDR2 SNEGSKA (reference sequence). The CDR3: CSATHSGRAPRNTQYF. DNA for the CDR3: TGCAGTGCTACCCATAGCGGGAGGGCCCCTCGGAATACGCAGTATTTT.

The chain links TRBV4-1 to TRBJ2-5; 11 positions agree with TRBD2. This CDR3 has 17 amino acids. V lost 1 base and J lost 6; bases outside the gene matches: 10. Germline CDR1 and CDR2: MGHRA and YSYEKL. CDR3 DNA: TGCGCCAGCAGCCAAGGTTCTAGCGGGGGGACAAGACAGACCCAGTACTTC. Amino acids: CASSQGSSGGTRQTQYF.

This clonotype was detected a few times. The J gene is TRBJ2-7, the V gene TRBV7-2, with TRBD1 as a possible D gene (6 bases). The CDR3 is made up of 13 amino acids. The germline V gene has CDR1 SGHTA and CDR2 FQGNSA. V shed 6 bases and J shed 1 base, with 10 bases lying between them. The CDR3 nucleotides read TGTGCCAGCAGGCCGACAGGTTCCTACGAGCAGTACTTC. It codes for CASRPTGSYEQYF.

The CDR3 reads CASSPDQVYTIYF. In nucleotides, the CDR3 is TGTGCCAGCAGCCCAGATCAGGTGTACACCATATATTTT. The rearrangement links TRBV7-9 to TRBJ1-3; D not resolved. The CDR3 contains 13 residues. Germline lookup yields CDR1 SEHNR and CDR2 FQNEAQ (reference sequence). The V gene lost 5 bases and the J gene lost 8 bases, with 13 bases spanning the gap.

V and J are TRBV29-1 and TRBJ2-5; either TRBD1 or TRBD2 may supply D (5 bases each). Germline V lookup: CDR1 SQVTM, CDR2 ANQGSEA. CDR3 length: 11 residues. Trimming shortened V by 7 bases and J by 7 bases, and 13 bases separated the two germline ends. CDR3 loop: CSGDGVGTQYF. The CDR3 bases are TGCAGCGGGGACGGCGTAGGGACCCAGTACTTC. The variable domain in full, with the rest retrieved from reference TRBV29-1 and TRBJ2-5, is SAVISQKPSRDICQRGTSLTIQCQVDSQVTMMFWYRQQPGQSLTLIATANQGSEATYESGFVIDKFPISRPNLTFSTLTVSNMSPEDSSIYLCSGDGVGTQYFGPGTRLLVL.

This clonotype was detected only once. This chain links TRBV11-3 with TRBJ2-1, with TRBD1 identical over 8 bases. The V gene end was trimmed by 8 bases and the J gene end by 8 bases; junction bases not matched to a gene: 11. The length of the CDR3 is 14 residues. Germline V CDR1 and CDR2: SGHNT, YENEEA. CDR3 bases: TGTGCCAGCGCCTTTTCAGGGGGCTATGATGAGCAGTTCTTC. It specifies CASAFSGGYDEQFF. Variable domain in full (rest from reference TRBV11-3 and TRBJ2-1): EAGVVQSPRYKIIEKKQPVAFWCNPISGHNTLYWYLQNLGQGPELLIRYENEEAVDDSQLPKDRFSAERLKGVDSTLKIQPAELGDSAVYLCASAFSGGYDEQFFGPGTRLTVL.